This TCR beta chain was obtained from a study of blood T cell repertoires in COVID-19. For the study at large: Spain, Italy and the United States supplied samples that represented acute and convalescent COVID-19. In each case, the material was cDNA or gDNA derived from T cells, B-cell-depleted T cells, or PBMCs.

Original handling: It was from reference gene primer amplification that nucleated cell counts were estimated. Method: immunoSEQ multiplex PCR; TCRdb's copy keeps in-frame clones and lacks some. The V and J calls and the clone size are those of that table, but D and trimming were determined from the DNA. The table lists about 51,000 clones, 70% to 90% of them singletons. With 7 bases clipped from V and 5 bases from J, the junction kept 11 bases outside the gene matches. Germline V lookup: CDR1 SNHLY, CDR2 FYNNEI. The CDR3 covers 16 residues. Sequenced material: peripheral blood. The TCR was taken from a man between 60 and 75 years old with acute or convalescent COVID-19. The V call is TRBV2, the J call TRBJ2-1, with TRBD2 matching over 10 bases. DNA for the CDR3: TGTGCCAGCAACCGAACGGGACTAGCGCCGGACAATGAGCAGTTCTTC. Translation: CASNRTGLAPDNEQFF.